The clone carrying this T cell receptor (beta chain) came up once. The sample is drawn from a study of shared clonotypes between healthy human individuals. Study overall: A donor's plate count was three for CD4 naive and three for CD4 memory; CD8 naive had two and CD8 memory one.

Naive CD8 cells lacked CD45RO and underwent positive selection for CCR7, leaving out terminally differentiated effector memory CD45RA+ cells. CDR3 length: 15 amino acids. Per germline, CDR1 LNHDA and CDR2 SQIVND (reference sequence). V lost 3 bases to trimming and J lost 3 bases; unmatched junction nucleotides: 3. This table comes from immunoSEQ multiplex PCR, and its TCRdb copy is limited to in-frame clones, with some not included. The table records more than 2 million clones, just under 95% of them present only once. The V call is TRBV19, the J call TRBJ2-7, with TRBD2 matching over 12 bases. This TCR was recovered from a man younger than 30 in good health. Sequenced: naive CD8+ T cells sorted from blood. The CDR3 loop is CASSITSGGFYEQYF. The CDR3 DNA is TGTGCCAGTAGTATCACTAGCGGGGGGTTCTACGAGCAGTACTTC.